The 27 T cell receptor beta chains in this list originate from one sample, sequenced in a study of follicular helper T cells after annual influenza vaccination. As for time point: 2015-2016 season, pre-vaccination. Sequencing was performed with immunoSEQ multiplex PCR; in TCRdb, only in-frame clones are kept and a portion is missing. The data show 9,500 to 13,000 clones, roughly 80% seen once. Sequenced material: CXCR5+ CD38- circulating T follicular helper cells from blood, taken on the day of influenza vaccination. The subset denotes: circulating Tfh, non-naive CD4+CXCR5+PD-1+ (ICOS+CD38+ or ICOS-CD38-). The receptors were sampled from an adult who received the influenza vaccine.

The chain links TRBV28 to TRBJ2-2; D might be TRBD1 (5 bases). CDR1 is MDHEN, CDR2 SYDVKM, per germline. The CDR3 has 14 amino acids. V was shortened by 6 bases and J by 1 base, with 9 bases between the two germline ends. Here the CDR3 DNA reads TGTGCCAGCAGACGACAGCAGAACACCGGGGAGCTGTTTTTT. It translates to CASRRQQNTGELFF.

The rearrangement uses TRBV2 and TRBJ2-5; 10 nucleotides align to TRBD1. Trimming took 5 bases from V and 4 from J; bases not matched to a gene: 7. The CDR3 extends over 15 amino acids. In germline, CDR1 is SNHLY, CDR2 FYNNEI. The CDR3 region is CASSPDRGPLETQYF. In DNA, the CDR3 is TGTGCCAGCAGTCCAGACAGGGGGCCCCTAGAGACCCAGTACTTC.

The rearrangement uses TRBV18 and TRBJ1-5, with D maybe TRBD1 (6 bases). Trimming took off 8 bases at V and 0 bases at J, with 14 bases between the two ends. This CDR3 region has 15 residues. The germline CDR1 and CDR2 sequences are KGHSH and LQKENI. In DNA, the CDR3 is TGTGCCAGCACCGGGACACCCGATAGCAATCAGCCCCAGCATTTT. Translating gives CASTGTPDSNQPQHF.

The V call is TRBV30, the J call TRBJ2-7, with TRBD1 matching 9 bases. Looked up from germline, CDR1 is GTSNPN and CDR2 is SVGIG (reference sequence). The CDR3 runs to 13 residues. V shed 4 bases, J shed 6 bases, and the junction held 7 bases outside the gene matches. The chain's CDR3 is CAWTQGAWSEQYF. As DNA, the CDR3 is TGTGCCTGGACACAGGGGGCGTGGAGCGAGCAGTACTTC. Using reference TRBV30 and TRBJ2-7 for the parts outside the CDR3, the full variable domain is SQTIHQWPATLVQPVGSPLSLECTVEGTSNPNLYWYRQAAGRGLQLLFYSVGIGQISSEVPQNLSASRPQDRQFILSSKKLLLSDSGFYLCAWTQGAWSEQYFGPGTRLTVT.

The V and J genes are TRBV29-1 and TRBJ2-1; unclear D gene. Germline V gene data show CDR1 as SQVTM and CDR2 as ANQGSEA. The CDR3 has 15 amino acids. V was clipped by 5 bases and J by 7 bases, with 21 bases between them. DNA of the CDR3: TGCAGCGTTTTCACGCAGGTGACCAGTTCGAATGAGCAGTTCTTC. Its translation is CSVFTQVTSSNEQFF.

In its sample, this clone was seen a few times. V usage is TRBV5-1 and J usage is TRBJ1-4; TRBD1 is a possible D gene (5 bases). Trimming stripped 1 base from V and 8 bases from J, with 15 bases between. Germline CDR1 and CDR2: SGHRS and YFSETQ. This CDR3 has 15 amino acids. The CDR3 protein is CASSLWGSLSEKLFF. The CDR3 DNA sequence: TGCGCCAGCAGCTTGTGGGGCAGTCTGAGCGAAAAACTGTTTTTT.

This clone was seen once. The chain carries TRBV19 and TRBJ2-1; 8 nucleotides agree with TRBD1. The junction had 2 bases not matched to a gene; V was cut back by 0 bases and J by 10 bases. The germline V gene has CDR1 LNHDA and CDR2 SQIVND (reference sequence). The CDR3 totals 13 residues. In DNA, the CDR3 is TGTGCCAGTAGTATAGAGGACAGGGCAGAGCAGTTCTTC. Encoded protein: CASSIEDRAEQFF.

The chain couples TRBV2 to TRBJ2-5; 12 nucleotides match TRBD1. The CDR3 totals 15 residues. Germline assignment: CDR1 SNHLY and CDR2 FYNNEI. J lost 4 bases, V lost 8 bases, and 8 bases had no gene match. The CDR3 nucleotides read TGTGCCAGCCTTCGGGACAGGGGGCGCGCAGAGACCCAGTACTTC. Protein sequence: CASLRDRGRAETQYF.

The chain joins TRBV5-1 to TRBJ2-1; D gene uncertain. Germline CDR1 and CDR2: SGHRS and YFSETQ. CDR3 length: 17 residues. Trimming stripped 1 base from V and 0 bases from J, with 14 bases between. The CDR3 loop is CASSLRVERTSYNEQFF. The CDR3 DNA reads as TGCGCCAGCAGCTTGCGCGTAGAGAGGACCTCCTACAATGAGCAGTTCTTC.

The chain recombines TRBV7-2 with TRBJ2-3; D gene unclear. The germline CDR1 and CDR2 sequences are SGHTA and FQGNSA. V lost 5 bases and J 2 bases, leaving 5 bases between the germline ends. The CDR3 has 12 amino acids. As DNA, the CDR3 is TGTGCCAGCAGCCTCTACACAGATACGCAGTATTTT. This gives the protein CASSLYTDTQYF.

The CDR3 here is CASSRPGTGGSDTQYF. The CDR3 DNA reads TGCGCCAGCAGCCGACCCGGGACAGGGGGTTCAGATACGCAGTATTTT. The chain carries TRBV4-1 and TRBJ2-3, with 11 bases lining up with TRBD1. V dropped 4 bases and J dropped 4; count of bases not matched to a gene: 7. This CDR3 has 16 residues. Per germline, CDR1 MGHRA and CDR2 YSYEKL.

This chain links TRBV5-1 with TRBJ2-5; D remains unclear. Trimming took off 6 bases at V and 1 base at J, with 19 bases between the two ends. Germline V CDR1 and CDR2: SGHRS, YFSETQ. There are 16 residues in the CDR3. This chain's CDR3 is CASNKGNSFPQETQYF. In DNA, the CDR3 is TGCGCCAGCAATAAAGGAAACTCTTTTCCCCAAGAGACCCAGTACTTC.

This rearrangement joins TRBV4-3 to TRBJ2-3; perhaps TRBD2 as D (6 bases). Trimming shortened V by 0 bases and J by 2 bases, and 12 bases separated the two germline ends. Looked up from germline, CDR1 is LGHNA and CDR2 is YSLEER. This CDR3 comprises 16 residues. Here the CDR3 DNA reads TGCGCCAGCAGCCAAGAGAGTCGCGGGGCCACAGATACGCAGTATTTT. This translates into CASSQESRGATDTQYF.

CDR3 loop: CASSIVGIGLARGEKLFF. The CDR3 DNA is TGTGCCAGCTCCATAGTGGGGATAGGCCTCGCTAGGGGTGAAAAACTGTTTTTT. The chain carries TRBV28 and TRBJ1-4; perhaps TRBD1 as D (5 bases). This CDR3 has 18 amino acids. In germline, CDR1 is MDHEN, CDR2 SYDVKM. Deletions cut 8 bases from V and 7 bases from J, with 29 bases between.

The gene calls are TRBV5-1 and TRBJ1-4, with 7 nucleotides matching TRBD1. From germline, CDR1 is SGHRS and CDR2 YFSETQ. CDR3 size: 15 residues. V was clipped by 4 bases and J by 0 bases; unmatched bases: 3. The CDR3 here is CASSTQGATNEKLFF. CDR3 DNA: TGCGCCAGCAGCACCCAGGGGGCAACTAATGAAAAACTGTTTTTT.

The chain is built from TRBV7-8 and TRBJ2-1; TRBD1 matches 7 bases. V lost 4 bases to trimming and J lost 10 bases; unmatched junction nucleotides: 10. CDR1 is SGHVS and CDR2 is FQNEAQ in the germline V gene. The CDR3 sequence is 14 residues long. The CDR3 nucleotides read TGTGCCAGCAGCTCGCACCGGGACAGCAAAGAGCAGTTCTTC. Its translation: CASSSHRDSKEQFF.

The genes are TRBV11-3 and TRBJ2-1; no reliable D call. The CDR3 is 13 amino acids. From germline, CDR1 is SGHNT and CDR2 YENEEA. V lost 1 base, J lost 3 bases, and 4 bases lay in between. CDR3: CASSLGGYNEQFF. The CDR3 DNA reads TGTGCCAGCAGCTTAGGGGGCTACAATGAGCAGTTCTTC.

The chain is built from TRBV14 and TRBJ2-7; no firm D call. The germline V gene encodes CDR1 SGHDN and CDR2 FVKESK. CDR3 size: 16 residues. V was clipped by 1 base and J by 6 bases, with 19 bases between them. The CDR3 DNA reads TGTGCCAGCAGCCAAGGACGTGGTTGGGCGACACGCGAGCAGTACTTC. It translates to CASSQGRGWATREQYF.

J is TRBJ2-7 and V is TRBV7-9; D is perhaps TRBD2 (6 bases). Germline lookup yields CDR1 SEHNR and CDR2 FQNEAQ (reference sequence). CDR3 size: 15 residues. Trimming cost V 0 bases and J 7 bases, with 16 bases left between them. The CDR3 spells CASSLAREGPREQYF. The DNA of the CDR3 is TGTGCCAGCAGCTTAGCGCGGGAAGGGCCGAGGGAGCAGTACTTC. The full variable domain, with the rest looked up from reference TRBV7-9 and TRBJ2-7, is DTGVSQNPRHKITKRGQNVTFRCDPISEHNRLYWYRQTLGQGPEFLTYFQNEAQLEKSRLLSDRFSAERPKGSFSTLEIQRTEQGDSAMYLCASSLAREGPREQYFGPGTRLTVT.

The V call is TRBV30, the J call TRBJ1-4; possible D gene TRBD1, 6 bases. V lost 6 bases and J lost 3, with 17 bases in between. CDR3 size: 15 residues. Germline V gives CDR1 GTSNPN, CDR2 SVGIG (reference sequence). CDR3 coding DNA: TGTGCCTGTAGTAAGGGAAGGGGGGCTAATGAAAAACTGTTTTTT. Translation: CACSKGRGANEKLFF.

This clone has only a few counts. This chain uses TRBV29-1 with TRBJ2-5; possibly TRBD1 or TRBD2 for D (5 bases each). The CDR3 has 11 residues. CDR1 and CDR2 (germline): SQVTM, ANQGSEA. V was pared by 6 bases and J by 8 bases, with 13 bases between. The CDR3 DNA reads TGCAGCGTGGGGGAGAAAGGCACCCAGTACTTC. Translating it yields CSVGEKGTQYF.

This chain links TRBV7-9 with TRBJ1-3, with D tentatively TRBD1 (6 bases). CDR1 is SEHNR and CDR2 is FQNEAQ in the germline V gene (reference sequence). The V end lost 5 bases, the J end lost 2 bases, and 13 bases lay between the germline ends. CDR3 length: 15 amino acids. Here the CDR3 reads CASSRQALAGNTIYF. CDR3 bases: TGTGCCAGCAGCCGACAGGCCTTGGCTGGAAACACCATATATTTT.

This chain uses TRBV6-4 with TRBJ1-2; TRBD1 might be the D (5 bases). Germline V gives CDR1 MRHNA, CDR2 SNTAGT. The CDR3 has 11 amino acids. The ends were cut back, 4 bases at V and 10 bases at J, with 10 bases in the middle. Here the CDR3 reads CASSVGGAYTF. The DNA for the CDR3 is TGTGCCAGCAGTGTCGGCGGGGCCTACACCTTC.

The chain combines TRBV5-6 with TRBJ2-1; weak D call: TRBD2 (6 bases). The CDR3 length is 14 residues. Germline CDR1 reads SGHDT; CDR2 reads YYEEEE. V was clipped by 2 bases and J by 1 base, with 7 bases between them. The CDR3 protein is CASSFRGSYNEQFF. Here the CDR3 DNA reads TGTGCCAGCAGCTTTCGGGGGTCCTACAATGAGCAGTTCTTC.

Notes on this clone: The same CDR3 arises from other DNA sequences in this sample as well. The chain combines TRBV5-6 with TRBJ1-5; no clear D. V was trimmed by 3 bases and J by 0 bases, leaving 7 bases between them. Germline CDR1 and CDR2: SGHDT and YYEEEE. The CDR3 totals 14 residues. The CDR3 DNA is TGTGCCAGCAGCTACCGCCCTAGCAATCAGCCCCAGCATTTT. It is translated as CASSYRPSNQPQHF.

This chain connects TRBV5-1 to TRBJ1-1; the D gene is possibly TRBD1 (5 bases). CDR1 and CDR2 from the germline V gene are SGHRS and YFSETQ. The V end was cut by 1 base, the J end by 7 bases, with 8 bases between. CDR3 size: 12 residues. The chain's CDR3 is CASSLTGVEAFF. The CDR3 DNA sequence: TGCGCCAGCAGCTTGACAGGCGTTGAAGCTTTCTTT.

This chain uses TRBV9 with TRBJ2-7, with 10 bases identical to TRBD1. J gave up 5 bases and V 8 bases, and 10 bases lay outside the gene matches. CDR1 and CDR2 (germline): SGDLS, YYNGEE. This CDR3 comprises 14 residues. DNA of the CDR3: TGTGCCAGGCCCTTAAGGGACAGGGGCCACGAGCAGTACTTC. This codes for CARPLRDRGHEQYF.